This passage covers 20 T cell receptor beta chains from one sample sequenced in a study of beta chain features in type 1 diabetes. Expressed TCRB transcripts were sequenced because the isolated RNA had all been reverse transcribed beforehand. Sequenced by immunoSEQ multiplex PCR; TCRdb stores in-frame clones only, minus some. The sample shows just over 150,000 clones, 11% of them seen only once. The specimen was central memory CD4+ T cells from blood. The receptor set was obtained from a man between 18 and 29 years old in good health.

The rearrangement links TRBV15 to TRBJ2-7, with D possibly being TRBD1 (6 bases). Trimming took 2 bases from V and 2 from J, leaving 13 bases between them. The germline V gene has CDR1 LNHNV and CDR2 YYDKDF (reference sequence). CDR3 length: 15 amino acids. The CDR3 here is CATSRRQGGPYEQYF. DNA of the CDR3: TGTGCCACCAGCAGACGGCAAGGGGGACCCTACGAGCAGTACTTC.

The genes are TRBV6-6 and TRBJ1-2, with D perhaps TRBD1 (5 bases). Trimming shortened V by 4 bases and J by 8 bases, and 20 bases separated the two germline ends. The germline V gene has CDR1 MNHNY and CDR2 SVGAGI (reference sequence). The CDR3 consists of 15 residues. CDR3 residues: CASSSPGSSSEGYTF. The CDR3 nucleotides are TGTGCCAGCAGTTCCCCAGGGAGTTCGTCGGAGGGCTACACCTTC.

This sequence joins TRBV7-2 and TRBJ1-1; TRBD1 agrees at 7 bases. Germline V CDR1 and CDR2: SGHTA, FQGNSA. This CDR3 has 15 amino acids. After removal of 8 bases from V and 0 bases from J, the junction contained 9 bases not matched to a gene. CDR3 in DNA: TGTGCCAGCGACCAACAGGGGACATTGAACACTGAAGCTTTCTTT. As protein: CASDQQGTLNTEAFF.

The DNA for the CDR3 is TGTGCCTGGAGCCAGACATCCTACAATGAGCAGTTCTTC. Translation: CAWSQTSYNEQFF. This chain uses TRBV30 with TRBJ2-1; no clear D gene. The CDR3 has 13 amino acids. Looked up from germline, CDR1 is GTSNPN and CDR2 is SVGIG (reference sequence). Trimming stripped 3 bases from V and 1 base from J, with 7 bases between.

This clone was seen only a few times. The chain carries TRBV25-1 and TRBJ2-3; TRBD2 matches 7 bases. The CDR3 is 14 residues long. The junction had 8 bases not matched to a gene; V was cut back by 6 bases and J by 5 bases. Per the germline V gene, CDR1 is MGHDK and CDR2 is SYGVNS. CDR3 sequence reads: CASRDWGGGDTQYF. The DNA of the CDR3 is TGTGCCAGCAGAGATTGGGGGGGAGGAGATACGCAGTATTTT.

There are many counts of this clone. The chain has TRBV9 and TRBJ1-2, with D hard to call. V shed 4 bases and J shed 4 bases, with 17 bases lying between them. Germline loops: CDR1 SGDLS, CDR2 YYNGEE. There are 15 residues in the CDR3. The CDR3 reads CASSPSRRGTYGYTF. The CDR3 nucleotides are TGTGCCAGCAGCCCCAGTAGGCGGGGAACCTATGGCTACACCTTC.

The genes are TRBV7-9 and TRBJ1-1; no clear D. Germline CDR1 is SEHNR and CDR2 is FQNEAQ (reference sequence). This CDR3 comprises 13 residues. Trimming removed 3 bases from V and 1 base from J, with 6 bases in between. The DNA of the CDR3 is TGTGCCAGCAGCTTTACAGAGAACACTGAAGCTTTCTTT. It translates to CASSFTENTEAFF.

This clone was observed once. This likely came from a read error, as a far larger clone is one base away. Here the CDR3 reads CASSGQDQETQYF. In DNA form, the CDR3 reads TGTGCCAGTAGCGGACAGGATCAAGAGACCCAGTACTTC. The rearrangement uses TRBV19 and TRBJ2-5, with TRBD1 matching over 7 bases. This CDR3 contains 13 residues. CDR1 LNHDA and CDR2 SQIVND come from the germline V gene (reference sequence). V lost 6 bases and J lost 2; bases outside the gene matches: 3. The full variable domain, completed using reference TRBV19 and TRBJ2-5, is DGGITQSPKYLFRKEGQNVTLSCEQNLNHDAMYWYRQDPGQGLRLIYYSQIVNDFQKGDIAEGYSVSREKKESFPLTVTSAQKNPTAFYLCASSGQDQETQYFGPGTRLLVL.

This sequence joins TRBV14 and TRBJ2-1, with 8 bases lining up with TRBD1. The CDR3 extends over 14 amino acids. Germline V gene data show CDR1 as SGHDN and CDR2 as FVKESK. J was trimmed by 15 bases and V by 1 base; bases with no gene match: 11. The CDR3 is CASSQGFTGGSLFF. Here the CDR3 DNA reads TGTGCCAGCAGCCAAGGTTTTACAGGGGGATCCTTGTTCTTC.

A few counts support this clone. The CDR3 loop reads CSASGQNLEAFF. CDR3 nucleotide sequence: TGCAGCGCTTCAGGACAGAACCTTGAAGCTTTCTTT. V is TRBV29-1 and J is TRBJ1-1; weak D call: TRBD1 (6 bases). Trimming removed 7 bases from V and 7 bases from J, with 16 bases in between. Germline CDR1 and CDR2: SQVTM and ANQGSEA. The CDR3 is 12 amino acids.

This clone has only a few counts. The rearrangement uses TRBV11-2 and TRBJ1-2; D is undetermined. This CDR3 is 12 amino acids long. The V end was cut by 3 bases, the J end by 2 bases, with 4 bases between. Germline loops: CDR1 SGHAT, CDR2 FQNNGV. In DNA, the CDR3 is TGTGCCAGCAGCTTTGAGAACTATGGCTACACCTTC. It is translated as CASSFENYGYTF.

This clone was counted a few times. The rearrangement joins TRBV19 to TRBJ1-5; the D is unclear. The CDR3 length is 14 residues. Germline V lookup: CDR1 LNHDA, CDR2 SQIVND (reference sequence). V was cut by 1 base and J by 0 bases, with 4 bases left in between. The CDR3 DNA reads as TGTGCCAGTAGTATAGTAGGTAGCAATCAGCCCCAGCATTTT. Residues: CASSIVGSNQPQHF.

The rearrangement uses TRBV14 and TRBJ2-5; 8 positions match TRBD2. Germline assignment: CDR1 SGHDN and CDR2 FVKESK. The V gene end was trimmed by 4 bases and the J gene end by 2 bases; junction bases not matched to a gene: 9. The CDR3 totals 16 residues. The CDR3 DNA reads as TGTGCCAGCAGCCCCCTGGGCGGGAGGCCACAAGAGACCCAGTACTTC. As protein: CASSPLGGRPQETQYF.

This clone was found a few times. This may be a read error, as it is one base from a much larger clone. The chain recombines TRBV7-3 with TRBJ2-1, with TRBD2 matching 12 bases. This CDR3 has 16 residues. Germline-derived CDR1 and CDR2 are SGHTA and FQGTGA. Trimming at V came to 5 bases and at J to 4 bases, leaving 6 bases not matched to a gene. Written as DNA, the CDR3 is TGTGCCAGCAGCAGGACTAGCGGGGCCGCGTACAATGAGCAGTTCTTC. Encoded protein: CASSRTSGAAYNEQFF.

This clone came up a few times. CDR3 sequence: CASKGVGETQYF. The CDR3 nucleotides are TGTGCCAGCAAAGGGGTGGGAGAGACCCAGTACTTC. This chain connects TRBV28 to TRBJ2-5; possible D gene TRBD1, 5 bases. The V end lost 7 bases, the J end lost 4 bases, and 10 bases lay between the germline ends. The CDR3 has 12 residues. Germline CDR1 MDHEN, CDR2 SYDVKM.

J is TRBJ1-2 and V is TRBV2; TRBD1 is a possible D gene (6 bases). The CDR3 consists of 14 residues. The germline V and J ends were trimmed by 6 bases and 7 bases, with 18 bases remaining between them. CDR1 and CDR2 from the germline V gene are SNHLY and FYNNEI. Written as DNA, the CDR3 is TGTGCCAGCAGCCGATACAGGGAGACAAGTGGCTACACCTTC. Translated, it gives CASSRYRETSGYTF.

This clone showed up many times. This chain joins TRBV5-1 and TRBJ2-7; possible D gene TRBD1, 6 bases. This CDR3 contains 15 residues. Germline CDR1 and CDR2: SGHRS and YFSETQ. V was shortened by 3 bases and J by 2 bases, with 15 bases between the two germline ends. CDR3 coding DNA: TGCGCCAGCAGCTGGGGGCAGGGGTCGACCTACGAGCAGTACTTC. Residues: CASSWGQGSTYEQYF.

A few counts support this clone. The chain couples TRBV5-4 to TRBJ1-4; possible D gene TRBD1, 6 bases. The CDR3 extends over 15 amino acids. V gave up 4 bases and J gave up 8 bases, with 18 bases separating them. Germline V lookup: CDR1 SGHNT, CDR2 YYREEE (reference sequence). CDR3 DNA sequence: TGTGCCAGCAGCCATGCATCAGGGGAAGGGGAAAAACTGTTTTTT. It codes for CASSHASGEGEKLFF. The full variable domain, with the rest looked up from reference TRBV5-4 and TRBJ1-4, is ETGVTQSPTHLIKTRGQQVTLRCSSQSGHNTVSWYQQALGQGPQFIFQYYREEENGRGNFPPRFSGLQFPNYSSELNVNALELDDSALYLCASSHASGEGEKLFFGSGTQLSVL.

The chain couples TRBV18 to TRBJ2-1; D possibly corresponds to TRBD2 (5 bases). V was shortened by 4 bases and J by 3 bases, with 13 bases between the two germline ends. The CDR3 covers 15 residues. Germline V gene lookup returns CDR1 KGHSH and CDR2 LQKENI. CDR3 amino acids: CASSRTRMGYNEQFF. For the CDR3, the DNA is TGTGCCAGCTCACGTACTAGGATGGGCTACAATGAGCAGTTCTTC. Drawing the rest from reference TRBV18 and TRBJ2-1, the complete variable domain is NAGVMQNPRHLVRRRGQEARLRCSPMKGHSHVYWYRQLPEEGLKFMVYLQKENIIDESGMPKERFSAEFPKEGPSILRIQQVVRGDSAAYFCASSRTRMGYNEQFFGPGTRLTVL.

This sequence joins TRBV2 and TRBJ2-2; 7 nucleotides agree with TRBD1. CDR3 length: 14 residues. Trimming took 5 bases from V and 8 from J; bases not matched to a gene: 8. CDR1 and CDR2 from the germline V gene are SNHLY and FYNNEI. Here the CDR3 DNA reads TGTGCCAGCAGTTTCTTACAGGGGCCGGGGGAGCTGTTTTTT. Its protein product is CASSFLQGPGELFF.